The clone carrying this TCR beta chain was seen only a few times. No antigen is known for it. Purity exceeded 95% in all sorted populations. The CDR3 has 15 residues. V was trimmed by 0 bases and J by 1 base, leaving 9 bases between them. Germline V gene sequence: CDR1 SEHNR, CDR2 FQNEAQ (reference sequence). Isolated RNA was reverse transcribed in full, so expressed TCRB transcripts were sequenced. Sequencing was performed with immunoSEQ multiplex PCR; in TCRdb, only in-frame clones are kept and a portion is missing. The sample includes around 340,000 clones, around 7.6% seen only once; the top ten take around 0.44%. The sample belongs to a study of beta chain features in type 1 diabetes. Findings of the study overall: In every one of the four CD4+ subsets, TCRB CDR3s were moderately but significantly shorter in Type 1 diabetes patients.

The sequencing sample was made of central memory CD4+ T cells from blood. This chain links TRBV7-9 with TRBJ2-5; unclear D gene. This receptor was identified in a young woman in good health. CDR3 region: CASSLANPPQETQYF. In DNA form, the CDR3 reads TGTGCCAGCAGCTTAGCGAATCCCCCCCAAGAGACCCAGTACTTC.